This passage covers 9 T cell receptor beta chains from one sample sequenced in a study of cytomegalovirus exposure and HLA in healthy donors. The PCR made use of 60 Vbeta and 13 Jbeta primers. The data were produced by immunoSEQ multiplex PCR, yet TCRdb's version contains in-frame clones alone and is incomplete. The sample lists 150,000 to 200,000 clones, about 80% occurring once. Sequences were obtained from PBMCs. These receptors came from a man aged 40-55 years in good health and CMV-seronegative.

This rearrangement joins TRBV27 to TRBJ2-5; 8 bases are shared with TRBD2. The V and J ends lost 7 bases and 3 bases, in that order; junction bases with no gene match: 10. This CDR3 spans 15 amino acids. CDR1 is MNHEY and CDR2 is SMNVEV in the germline V gene (reference sequence). The CDR3 bases are TGTGCCAGCAAAAAGGGGAGCGGGGGTGAAGAGACCCAGTACTTC. Translated: CASKKGSGGEETQYF.

The chain has TRBV28 and TRBJ1-2; weak D call: TRBD1 (5 bases). The V and J ends lost 6 bases and 4 bases respectively, with 9 bases between them. CDR3 length: 12 residues. CDR1 MDHEN and CDR2 SYDVKM come from the germline V gene. This CDR3 reads CASSPDSYGYTF. Here the CDR3 DNA reads TGTGCCAGCAGCCCAGACAGCTATGGCTACACCTTC.

The chain uses TRBV6-5 and TRBJ1-1, with a tentative D call TRBD1 (6 bases). Germline CDR1 reads MNHEY; CDR2 reads SVGAGI. The CDR3 is 14 amino acids. V lost 0 bases, J lost 6 bases, and 11 bases lay in between. Written as DNA, the CDR3 is TGTGCCAGCAGTTACTCGAGCAGGGGTGCTGAAGCTTTCTTT. Protein sequence: CASSYSSRGAEAFF.

This chain links TRBV4-3 with TRBJ1-6; D is perhaps TRBD1 (6 bases). CDR3 length: 15 amino acids. V shed 2 bases and J shed 11 bases, with 16 bases lying between them. CDR1 and CDR2 from the germline V gene are LGHNA and YSLEER. The CDR3 DNA reads TGCGCCAGCAGCCAAACGGGAGGGGGGCCAACACCCCTCCACTTT. Its protein is CASSQTGGGPTPLHF.

The chain joins TRBV4-3 to TRBJ1-3; D gene ambiguous. CDR3 length: 15 amino acids. V dropped 0 bases and J dropped 0 bases, with 6 bases sitting between them. Germline loops: CDR1 LGHNA, CDR2 YSLEER. This CDR3 reads CASSQDKASGNTIYF. DNA for the CDR3: TGCGCCAGCAGCCAAGATAAAGCCTCTGGAAACACCATATATTTT.

The chain has TRBV5-1 and TRBJ1-5, with no clear D. CDR1 and CDR2 from the germline V gene are SGHRS and YFSETQ. The CDR3 spans 14 residues. Trimming took off 4 bases at V and 5 bases at J, with 13 bases between the two ends. CDR3 region: CASSRGDWDQPQHF. The CDR3 DNA reads TGCGCCAGCAGCCGGGGAGATTGGGATCAGCCCCAGCATTTT.

The chain uses TRBV7-2 and TRBJ2-3, with 8 bases identical to TRBD2. This CDR3 region has 15 residues. Germline V lookup: CDR1 SGHTA, CDR2 FQGNSA. The junction had 12 bases not matched to a gene; V was cut back by 8 bases and J by 5 bases. Written as DNA, the CDR3 is TGTGCCAGCGTTGCCGGGACTAGTGTATTAGATACGCAGTATTTT. As protein: CASVAGTSVLDTQYF. Full variable domain (rest looked up from reference TRBV7-2 and TRBJ2-3): GAGVSQSPSNKVTEKGKDVELRCDPISGHTALYWYRQSLGQGLEFLIYFQGNSAPDKSGLPSDRFSAERTGGSVSTLTIQRTQQEDSAVYLCASVAGTSVLDTQYFGPGTRLTVL.

This sequence joins TRBV21-1 and TRBJ1-1; the table's TRBD1 call for D was not verified on the DNA. TRBV21-1 is an annotated pseudogene. The CDR3 totals 15 residues. CDR3 protein: CASSKGGLINTEAFF. Here the CDR3 DNA reads TGTGCCAGCAGCAAAGGGGGCTTAATCAACACTGAAGCTTTCTTT.

The chain couples TRBV7-3 to TRBJ2-2, with D possibly matching TRBD2 (6 bases). The germline gives CDR1 SGHTA, CDR2 FQGTGA. The CDR3 contains 17 residues. V lost 5 bases and J 0 bases, leaving 16 bases between the germline ends. CDR3 sequence: CASSLFSGDANTGELFF. The DNA of the CDR3 is TGTGCCAGCAGCCTCTTTAGCGGCGACGCGAACACCGGGGAGCTGTTTTTT. Drawing the rest from reference TRBV7-3 and TRBJ2-2, the complete variable domain is GAGVSQTPSNKVTEKGKYVELRCDPISGHTALYWYRQSLGQGPEFLIYFQGTGAADDSGLPNDRFFAVRPEGSVSTLKIQRTERGDSAVYLCASSLFSGDANTGELFFGEGSRLTVL.